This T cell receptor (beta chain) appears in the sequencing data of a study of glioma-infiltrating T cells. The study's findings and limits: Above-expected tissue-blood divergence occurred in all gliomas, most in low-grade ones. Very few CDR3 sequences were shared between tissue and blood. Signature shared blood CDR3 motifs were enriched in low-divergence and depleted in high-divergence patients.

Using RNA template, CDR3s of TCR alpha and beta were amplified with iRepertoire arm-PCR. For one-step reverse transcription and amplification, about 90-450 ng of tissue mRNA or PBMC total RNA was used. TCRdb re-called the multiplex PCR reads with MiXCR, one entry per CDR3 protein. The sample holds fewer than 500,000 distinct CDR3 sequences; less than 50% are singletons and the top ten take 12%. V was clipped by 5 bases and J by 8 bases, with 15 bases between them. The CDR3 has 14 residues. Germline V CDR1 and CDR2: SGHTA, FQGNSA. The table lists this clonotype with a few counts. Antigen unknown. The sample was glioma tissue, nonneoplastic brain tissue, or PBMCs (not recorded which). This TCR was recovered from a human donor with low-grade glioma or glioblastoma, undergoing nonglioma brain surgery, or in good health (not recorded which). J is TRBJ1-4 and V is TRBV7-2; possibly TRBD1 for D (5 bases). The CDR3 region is CASSQDRSLEKLFF. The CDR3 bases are TGTGCCAGCAGCCAAGACAGATCGCTCGAAAAACTGTTTTTT.